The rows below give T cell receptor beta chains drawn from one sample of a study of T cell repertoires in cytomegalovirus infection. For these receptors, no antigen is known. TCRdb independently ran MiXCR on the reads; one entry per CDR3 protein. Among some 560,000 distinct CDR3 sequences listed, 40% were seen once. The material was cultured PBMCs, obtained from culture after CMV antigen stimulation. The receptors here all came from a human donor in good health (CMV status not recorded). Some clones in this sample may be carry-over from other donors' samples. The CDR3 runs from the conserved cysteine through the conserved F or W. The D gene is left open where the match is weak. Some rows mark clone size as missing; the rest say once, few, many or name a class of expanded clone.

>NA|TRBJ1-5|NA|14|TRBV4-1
CASSQGRINQPQHF
TGCGCCAGCAGCCAAGGCAGGATCAATCAGCCCCAGCATTTT
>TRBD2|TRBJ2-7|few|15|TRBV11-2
CASSLAPGGTYEQYF
TGTGCCAGCAGCTTAGCCCCGGGGGGAACCTACGAGCAGTACTTC
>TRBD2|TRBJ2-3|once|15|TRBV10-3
CAISEHGGGDQTQYF
TGTGCCATCAGTGAGCACGGCGGGGGGGACCAAACGCAGTATTTT
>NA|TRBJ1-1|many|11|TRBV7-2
CASSPRTEAFF
TGTGCCAGCAGCCCTCGCACTGAAGCTTTCTTT
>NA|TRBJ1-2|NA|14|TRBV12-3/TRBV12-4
CASSLFDGTLGYTF
TGTGCCAGCAGTCTATTCGACGGAACGTTAGGCTACACCTTC
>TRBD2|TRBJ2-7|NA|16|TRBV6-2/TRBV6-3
CASSHHLAGRYYEQYF
TGTGCCAGCAGCCATCACCTAGCGGGGAGATACTACGAGCAGTACTTC
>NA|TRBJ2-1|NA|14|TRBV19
CASSIGGRSNEQFF
TGTGCCAGTAGTATAGGGGGGCGCAGCAATGAGCAGTTCTTC
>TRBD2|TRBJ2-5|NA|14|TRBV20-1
CSARPSAGVETQYF
TGCAGTGCTAGACCTTCGGCGGGAGTAGAGACCCAGTACTTC
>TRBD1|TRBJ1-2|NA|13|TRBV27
CASSLDRGQGYTF
TGTGCCAGCAGTCTAGACAGGGGGCAAGGCTACACCTTC
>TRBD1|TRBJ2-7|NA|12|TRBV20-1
CSANYDRDEQYF
TGCAGTGCTAACTATGACAGGGACGAGCAGTACTTC
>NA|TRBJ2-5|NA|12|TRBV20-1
CSARQGKQTQYF
TGCAGTGCTAGACAGGGAAAACAGACCCAGTACTTC
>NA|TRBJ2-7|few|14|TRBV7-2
CASSRDRLSYEQYF
TGTGCCAGCAGCCGCGACAGGCTCTCCTACGAGCAGTACTTC
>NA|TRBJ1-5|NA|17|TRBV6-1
CASSDVLHRGSNQPQHF
TGTGCCAGCAGTGATGTTCTCCATCGGGGCAGCAATCAGCCCCAGCATTTT
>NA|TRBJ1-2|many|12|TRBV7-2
CASSAHIEGYTF
TGTGCCAGCAGCGCCCACATAGAGGGCTACACCTTC
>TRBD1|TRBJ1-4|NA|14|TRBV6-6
CASSDRPTNEKLFF
TGTGCCAGTTCGGACAGGCCGACTAATGAAAAACTGTTTTTT
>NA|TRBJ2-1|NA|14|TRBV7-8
CASSPLEVYNEQFF
TGTGCCAGCAGCCCCCTGGAGGTGTACAATGAGCAGTTCTTC
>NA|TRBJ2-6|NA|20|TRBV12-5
CASGLVPDGVSFSGANVLTF
TGTGCTAGTGGTTTGGTACCAGACGGAGTATCCTTCTCTGGGGCCAACGTCCTGACTTTC
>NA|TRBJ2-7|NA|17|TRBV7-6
CASSLTFPSSTSYEQYF
TGTGCCAGCAGCTTGACATTTCCATCTAGTACCTCCTACGAGCAGTACTTC
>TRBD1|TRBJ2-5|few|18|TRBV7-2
CASSLVGGPIRRQETQYF
TGTGCCAGCAGCTTAGTAGGGGGCCCGATCCGTCGCCAAGAGACCCAGTACTTC
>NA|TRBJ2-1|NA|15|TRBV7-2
CASSLAGLRTNEQFF
TGTGCCAGCAGCTTAGCGGGCCTCAGGACCAATGAGCAGTTCTTC
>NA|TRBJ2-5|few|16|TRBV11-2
CASSLEGQTGQETQYF
TGTGCCAGCAGCTTAGAAGGCCAGACAGGCCAAGAGACCCAGTACTTC
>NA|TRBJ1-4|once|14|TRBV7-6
CASSLTSSGEKLFF
TGTGCCAGCAGCTTAACGTCCTCCGGTGAAAAACTGTTTTTT
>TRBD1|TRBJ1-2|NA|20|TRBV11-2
CASSSVSWDSESTLMDGYTF
TGTGCCAGCAGCTCAGTATCATGGGACAGCGAATCAACCTTAATGGATGGCTACACCTTC
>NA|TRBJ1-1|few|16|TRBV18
CASSLTIDGGPTEAFF
TGTGCCAGCTCACTGACAATCGACGGGGGGCCGACTGAAGCTTTCTTT
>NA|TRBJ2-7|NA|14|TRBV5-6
CASSPGPTRDFENF
TGTGCCAGCAGCCCGGGACCGACAAGGGACTTCGAGAACTTC
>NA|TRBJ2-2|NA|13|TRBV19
CASGRDFTGELFF
TGTGCCAGTGGACGGGACTTCACCGGGGAGCTGTTTTTT
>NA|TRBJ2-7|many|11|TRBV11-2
CASSSNYEQYF
TGTGCCAGCAGCTCGAACTACGAGCAGTACTTC
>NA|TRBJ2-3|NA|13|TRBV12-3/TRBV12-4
CASTRGAPDTQYF
TGTGCCAGCACCCGGGGGGCACCAGATACGCAGTATTTT
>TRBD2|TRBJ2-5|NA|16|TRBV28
CASSLSYLAGEETQYF
TGTGCCAGCAGTTTATCCTACCTAGCGGGGGAAGAGACCCAGTACTTC
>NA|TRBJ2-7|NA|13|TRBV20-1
CSARGRSTYEQYF
TGCAGTGCTAGGGGACGTTCGACCTACGAGCAGTACTTC
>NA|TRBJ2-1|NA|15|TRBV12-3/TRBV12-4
CASRHGRMIYNEQFF
TGTGCCAGCAGACACGGGAGAATGATTTACAATGAGCAGTTCTTC
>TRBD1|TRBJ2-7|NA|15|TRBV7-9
CASSRGWQGAGEQYF
TGTGCCAGCAGCCGGGGGTGGCAGGGGGCTGGCGAGCAGTACTTC
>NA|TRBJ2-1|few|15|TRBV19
CASSIAQGGWYEQFF
TGTGCCAGTAGTATTGCACAGGGGGGGTGGTATGAGCAGTTCTTC
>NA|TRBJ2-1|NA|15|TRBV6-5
CASRPPGVLSNEQFF
TGTGCCAGCAGACCACCGGGAGTCCTCTCCAATGAGCAGTTCTTC
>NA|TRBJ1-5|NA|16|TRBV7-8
CASTLRGVGGNQPQHF
TGTGCCAGCACCCTAAGGGGAGTAGGTGGCAATCAGCCCCAGCATTTT
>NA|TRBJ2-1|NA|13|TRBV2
CASSDRVGYEQFF
TGTGCCAGCAGTGACAGGGTTGGCTACGAGCAGTTCTTC
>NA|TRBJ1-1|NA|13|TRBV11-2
CASSLVEASEAFF
TGTGCCAGCAGCTTAGTGGAGGCTTCTGAAGCTTTCTTT
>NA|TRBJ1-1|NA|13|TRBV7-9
CASSLGGEAEAFF
TGTGCCAGCAGCTTAGGAGGGGAAGCTGAAGCTTTCTTT
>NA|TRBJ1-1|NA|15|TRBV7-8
CASSSTRGGSTEAFF
TGTGCCAGCAGCTCTACACGGGGCGGTTCCACTGAAGCTTTCTTT
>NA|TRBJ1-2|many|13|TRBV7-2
CASSPGRPNGYTF
TGTGCCAGCAGCCCAGGACGGCCGAATGGCTACACCTTC
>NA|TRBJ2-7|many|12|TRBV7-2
CASSPGYYEQYF
TGTGCCAGCAGCCCGGGCTACTACGAGCAGTACTTC
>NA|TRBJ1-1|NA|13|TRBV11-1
CASSLEGGSEAFF
TGTGCCAGCAGCTTAGAAGGCGGGTCTGAAGCTTTCTTT
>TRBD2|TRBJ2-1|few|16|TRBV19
CASRAPGLAGVNEQFF
TGTGCCAGTAGGGCTCCTGGACTAGCGGGGGTCAATGAGCAGTTCTTC
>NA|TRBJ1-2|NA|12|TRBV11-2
CASSLDRGSYTF
TGTGCCAGCAGCTTAGATCGGGGCAGCTACACCTTC
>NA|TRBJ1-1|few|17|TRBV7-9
CASSLGGSGRHKAEAFF
TGTGCCAGCAGCTTAGGTGGTTCGGGCCGCCATAAAGCTGAAGCTTTCTTT
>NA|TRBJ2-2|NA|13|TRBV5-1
CASRGGATGELFF
TGCGCCAGCAGGGGGGGAGCCACCGGGGAGCTGTTTTTT